Below, one TCR beta chain is given with its context. The data were obtained in a study of T cell responses to AZD1222 COVID-19 vaccine. Germline V lookup: CDR1 LGHDT, CDR2 YNNKEL (reference sequence). This CDR3 is 15 amino acids long. Trimming left V 7 bases short and J 0 bases short, with 15 bases between. The repertoire was sequenced with immunoSEQ multiplex PCR; TCRdb's copy has only in-frame clones and lacks some. This sample has more than 95,000 clones, with 80% to 90% found just once. The receptor comes from an adult who received the AZD1222 COVID-19 vaccine. This specimen consisted of peripheral blood, obtained 28 days after the second AZD1222 dose. The rearrangement links TRBV3-1 (or the pseudogene TRBV3-2) to TRBJ1-2, with D hard to call. In DNA, the CDR3 is TGTGCCAGCATGCTCTCCGGCAGTCCTAACTATGGCTACACCTTC. Protein product: CASMLSGSPNYGYTF.